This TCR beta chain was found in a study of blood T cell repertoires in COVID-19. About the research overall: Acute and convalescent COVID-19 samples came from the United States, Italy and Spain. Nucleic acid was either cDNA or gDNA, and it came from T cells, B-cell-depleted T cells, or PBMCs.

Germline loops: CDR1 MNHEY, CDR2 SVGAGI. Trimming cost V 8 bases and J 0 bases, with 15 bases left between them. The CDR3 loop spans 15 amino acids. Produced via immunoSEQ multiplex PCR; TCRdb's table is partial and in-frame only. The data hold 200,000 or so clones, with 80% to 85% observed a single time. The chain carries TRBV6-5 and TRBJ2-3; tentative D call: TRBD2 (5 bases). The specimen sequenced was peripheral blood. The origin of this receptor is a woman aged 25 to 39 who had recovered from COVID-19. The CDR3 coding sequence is TGTGCCAGCGAACGGACGACTACTAGCACAGATACGCAGTATTTT. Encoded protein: CASERTTTSTDTQYF.